This T cell receptor beta chain was retrieved from a study of shared clonotypes between healthy human individuals. Study background: Per donor, three plates held CD4 naive cells, three held CD4 memory, two held CD8 naive and one held CD8 memory.

The protocol was immunoSEQ multiplex PCR, while the TCRdb copy is restricted to in-frame clones and leaves out a portion. The sample holds around 1.9 million clones, more than 85% seen once. CD45RO-negative, CCR7-positively selected cells formed the naive CD8 fraction, excluding terminally differentiated effector memory CD45RA+ cells. V lost 5 bases and J 6 bases, leaving 17 bases between the germline ends. Germline CDR1 reads MGHDK; CDR2 reads SYGVNS. The CDR3 loop spans 14 amino acids. The specimen was naive CD8+ T cells from PBMCs. The chain links TRBV25-1 to TRBJ2-7; D unclear. This clonotype was sampled from a man aged 18 to 30 in good health. Some clones in this sample may be carry-over from other donors' samples. CDR3: CASSLNPGWSEQYF. The CDR3 DNA reads as TGTGCCAGCAGTTTAAACCCAGGTTGGTCCGAGCAGTACTTC.